One sample yielded the 32 T cell receptor beta chains listed below, sequenced in a study of blood T cell repertoires in COVID-19 (dated by TCRdb to the early 2020s). Library preparation was by the immunoSEQ multiplex PCR assay. TCRdb provides this immuneACCESS table in a form limited to in-frame rearrangements. Some clones are lacking; in checked studies, under half of them reflect an unresolved V gene, and why the rest are absent is not known. A total of roughly 220,000 clones appear in this sample, 70% to 90% of them only once. The ten largest make up roughly 14% of the sample. Sequenced input: PBMCs or T cells enriched from blood (not recorded which). These receptors came from a woman between 50 and 59 years old with acute COVID-19.

The chain carries TRBV30 and TRBJ1-4, with 8 bases aligning to TRBD1. Looked up from germline, CDR1 is GTSNPN and CDR2 is SVGIG (reference sequence). V lost 5 bases, J lost 3 bases, and 2 bases stayed unmatched. The length of the CDR3 is 13 residues. CDR3 sequence: CAWEQGANEKLFF. In DNA form, the CDR3 reads TGTGCCTGGGAACAGGGGGCTAATGAAAAACTGTTTTTT.

Here the CDR3 DNA reads TGTGCCAGCAGCCAAGGACTAGCGGGAAGATACGAGCAGTACTTC. This encodes CASSQGLAGRYEQYF. The chain uses TRBV14 and TRBJ2-7; 11 nucleotides agree with TRBD2. This CDR3 is 15 amino acids long. Germline trimming cut 1 base from V and 4 bases from J; bases unmatched to any gene: 3. Germline CDR1 reads SGHDN; CDR2 reads FVKESK. The complete variable domain, with remaining parts taken from reference TRBV14 and TRBJ2-7, reads EAGVTQFPSHSVIEKGQTVTLRCDPISGHDNLYWYRRVMGKEIKFLLHFVKESKQDESGMPNNRFLAERTGGTYSTLKVQPAELEDSGVYFCASSQGLAGRYEQYFGPGTRLTVT.

The rearrangement joins TRBV28 to TRBJ2-3; D might be TRBD1 (6 bases). This CDR3 region has 15 residues. The ends were cut back, 2 bases at V and 5 bases at J, with 14 bases in the middle. Germline V gene sequence: CDR1 MDHEN, CDR2 SYDVKM. The CDR3: CASSLVGGAVDTQYF. The CDR3 region has the DNA TGTGCCAGCAGTTTAGTTGGGGGCGCGGTAGATACGCAGTATTTT.

The chain recombines TRBV15 with TRBJ2-6, with a possible D match to TRBD1 (6 bases). Germline values: CDR1 LNHNV, CDR2 YYDKDF (reference sequence). Trimming took 2 bases from V and 0 from J, leaving 14 bases between them. The CDR3 contains 18 residues. CDR3 coding DNA: TGTGCCACCAGCAGATGGGCCAGGGGAACCTCTGGGGCCAACGTCCTGACTTTC. It codes for CATSRWARGTSGANVLTF.

The chain recombines TRBV27 with TRBJ1-2, with D possibly TRBD1 on 6 matching bases. V lost 2 bases to trimming and J lost 6 bases, with 10 bases between them. Looked up from germline, CDR1 is MNHEY and CDR2 is SMNVEV (reference sequence). This CDR3 has 13 amino acids. In DNA, the CDR3 is TGTGCCAGCAGTTTAAAGGGGGTGGATGGCTACACCTTC. Protein: CASSLKGVDGYTF.

This clone came up a few times. The chain has TRBV7-8 and TRBJ2-7; 8 bases map to TRBD1. Germline V lookup: CDR1 SGHVS, CDR2 FQNEAQ. The CDR3 contains 15 residues. The trim removed 2 bases at V and 2 bases at J, leaving 5 bases unmatched. The DNA for the CDR3 is TGTGCCAGCAGCTTAACTCGGGACAGGCCCTACGAGCAGTACTTC. This encodes CASSLTRDRPYEQYF.

CDR3 region: CASSPKTTGRTGELFF. In nucleotides, the CDR3 is TGTGCCAGCAGCCCTAAGACGACAGGGCGCACCGGGGAGCTGTTTTTT. This chain links TRBV7-3 with TRBJ2-2, with TRBD1 identical over 7 bases. Germline V gene data show CDR1 as SGHTA and CDR2 as FQGTGA. The CDR3 consists of 16 residues. Trimming cost V 5 bases and J 4 bases; bases outside gene matches: 10. Using reference TRBV7-3 and TRBJ2-2 for the parts outside the CDR3, the full variable domain is GAGVSQTPSNKVTEKGKYVELRCDPISGHTALYWYRQSLGQGPEFLIYFQGTGAADDSGLPNDRFFAVRPEGSVSTLKIQRTERGDSAVYLCASSPKTTGRTGELFFGEGSRLTVL.

This chain connects TRBV28 to TRBJ1-5, with TRBD1 identical over 7 bases. Germline CDR1 is MDHEN and CDR2 is SYDVKM. V gave up 7 bases and J gave up 0 bases; unmatched junction bases: 9. This CDR3 is 16 amino acids long. The CDR3 reads CASTKRQGYSNQPQHF. CDR3 DNA: TGTGCCAGCACTAAAAGACAGGGCTATAGCAATCAGCCCCAGCATTTT.

This chain joins TRBV6-6 and TRBJ2-5; D gene unclear. The germline CDR1 and CDR2 sequences are MNHNY and SVGAGI (reference sequence). Trimming stripped 0 bases from V and 5 bases from J, with 4 bases between. CDR3 length: 12 amino acids. The CDR3 reads CASSYSRETQYF. CDR3 in DNA: TGTGCCAGCAGTTACTCGCGGGAGACCCAGTACTTC.

CDR3 coding DNA: TGTGCCAGCAGCTTGTCCGGAGGGGCGGCCGGGGAGCTGTTTTTT. Its translation: CASSLSGGAAGELFF. The chain employs TRBV11-3 and TRBJ2-2; possible D gene TRBD2, 6 bases. Germline assignment: CDR1 SGHNT and CDR2 YENEEA. With 3 bases removed from V and 6 bases from J, the gap between germline ends came to 14 bases. This CDR3 is 15 amino acids long.

The gene calls are TRBV7-9 and TRBJ2-4; 9 bases line up with TRBD1. Germline V gene data show CDR1 as SEHNR and CDR2 as FQNEAQ (reference sequence). V shed 5 bases, J shed 0 bases, and the junction held 5 bases outside the gene matches. The CDR3 has 16 residues. The CDR3 region has the DNA TGTGCCAGCAGCCGGGGGACAGGGTTAGCCAAAAACATTCAGTACTTC. Protein: CASSRGTGLAKNIQYF. The full variable domain, its missing parts supplied by reference TRBV7-9 and TRBJ2-4, is DTGVSQNPRHKITKRGQNVTFRCDPISEHNRLYWYRQTLGQGPEFLTYFQNEAQLEKSRLLSDRFSAERPKGSFSTLEIQRTEQGDSAMYLCASSRGTGLAKNIQYFGAGTRLSVL.

V and J are TRBV19 and TRBJ2-2, with 9 positions matching TRBD2. Germline CDR1 LNHDA, CDR2 SQIVND (reference sequence). The CDR3 totals 17 residues. Germline trimming cut 1 base from V and 5 bases from J; bases unmatched to any gene: 8. The CDR3 spells CASSIGGSGRSTGELFF. DNA for the CDR3: TGTGCCAGTAGTATAGGTGGTAGCGGGAGAAGTACCGGGGAGCTGTTTTTT. Full variable domain (remainder filled in from reference TRBV19 and TRBJ2-2): DGGITQSPKYLFRKEGQNVTLSCEQNLNHDAMYWYRQDPGQGLRLIYYSQIVNDFQKGDIAEGYSVSREKKESFPLTVTSAQKNPTAFYLCASSIGGSGRSTGELFFGEGSRLTVL.

This clone was seen only once. The chain is built from TRBV7-8 and TRBJ2-3, with D tentatively TRBD2 (6 bases). CDR3 length equals 14 residues. Deletions cut 5 bases from V and 5 bases from J, with 14 bases between. Looked up from germline, CDR1 is SGHVS and CDR2 is FQNEAQ. The CDR3 reads CASSQRRGLDTQYF. CDR3 DNA sequence: TGTGCCAGCAGCCAAAGAAGGGGACTAGATACGCAGTATTTT. Full variable domain (outside the CDR3, taken from reference TRBV7-8 and TRBJ2-3): GAGVSQSPRYKVAKRGQDVALRCDPISGHVSLFWYQQALGQGPEFLTYFQNEAQLDKSGLPSDRFFAERPEGSVSTLKIQRTQQEDSAVYLCASSQRRGLDTQYFGPGTRLTVL.

V is TRBV5-1 and J is TRBJ1-6; TRBD1 aligns across 7 bases. Germline V gene data show CDR1 as SGHRS and CDR2 as YFSETQ. The CDR3 covers 15 residues. Losses at the gene ends were 0 bases for V and 9 bases for J; bases not matched to a gene: 6. CDR3 sequence reads: CASSLAGTDLSPLHF. The DNA for the CDR3 is TGCGCCAGCAGCTTGGCCGGGACAGATCTTTCACCCCTCCACTTT.

The chain couples TRBV19 to TRBJ2-1; 13 positions agree with TRBD2. J gave up 5 bases and V 6 bases, and 4 bases lay outside the gene matches. Germline V gives CDR1 LNHDA, CDR2 SQIVND (reference sequence). The CDR3 loop spans 15 amino acids. CDR3 coding DNA: TGTGCCAGTAGCTCCGGGACTAGCGGGGACAATGAGCAGTTCTTC. It yields the protein CASSSGTSGDNEQFF.

The chain recombines TRBV19 with TRBJ1-5; D is uncertain. The V end lost 5 bases, the J end lost 0 bases, and 17 bases lay between the germline ends. Germline values: CDR1 LNHDA, CDR2 SQIVND (reference sequence). The CDR3 runs to 17 residues. CDR3: CASSVLSGDYSNQPQHF. CDR3 sequence (DNA): TGTGCCAGTAGTGTTCTATCAGGTGATTATAGCAATCAGCCCCAGCATTTT.

V is TRBV6-6 and J is TRBJ1-1, with D possibly matching TRBD1 (6 bases). CDR1 and CDR2 from the germline V gene are MNHNY and SVGAGI (reference sequence). CDR3 length equals 14 residues. The V gene lost 7 bases and the J gene lost 0 bases, with 12 bases spanning the gap. The CDR3 protein is CASTLTGMNTEAFF. In DNA form, the CDR3 reads TGTGCCAGCACTTTGACAGGAATGAACACTGAAGCTTTCTTT.

The chain joins TRBV10-3 to TRBJ2-5; D unresolved. In germline, CDR1 is ENHRY, CDR2 SYGVKD. V lost 5 bases and J lost 4, with 5 bases in between. This CDR3 is 11 amino acids long. The CDR3 DNA reads as TGTGCCATCAGTTACGGAGAGACCCAGTACTTC. It yields the protein CAISYGETQYF.

The chain recombines TRBV7-3 with TRBJ1-1, with 8 bases matching TRBD1. J gave up 0 bases and V 5 bases, and 2 bases lay outside the gene matches. The CDR3 is 14 amino acids. Looked up from germline, CDR1 is SGHTA and CDR2 is FQGTGA. The CDR3, as DNA: TGTGCCAGCAGCAAGGACAGGGTGAACACTGAAGCTTTCTTT. It specifies CASSKDRVNTEAFF.

The rearrangement uses TRBV19 and TRBJ1-5; 12 bases match TRBD1. Germline V gives CDR1 LNHDA, CDR2 SQIVND (reference sequence). The V and J ends lost 6 bases and 8 bases, in that order; junction bases with no gene match: 11. The CDR3 consists of 16 residues. The DNA for the CDR3 is TGTGCCAGTAGCCCTCTCGGGACAGGGGGCCGAGAGCCCCAGCATTTT. This codes for CASSPLGTGGREPQHF.

The V and J genes are TRBV5-1 and TRBJ1-2; D ambiguous. Germline V CDR1 and CDR2: SGHRS, YFSETQ. This CDR3 region has 13 residues. V lost 3 bases to trimming and J lost 2 bases, with 8 bases between them. The CDR3, as DNA: TGCGCCAGCAGCTCTACAGTGAACTATGGCTACACCTTC. It codes for CASSSTVNYGYTF.

The rearrangement joins TRBV7-2 to TRBJ2-1; D is unresolved. From germline, CDR1 is SGHTA and CDR2 FQGNSA. The length of the CDR3 is 12 residues. Trimming stripped 0 bases from V and 6 bases from J, with 3 bases between. CDR3 nucleotides: TGTGCCAGCAGCTTAGCACTCAATGAGCAGTTCTTC. Translated: CASSLALNEQFF. The full variable domain, with the rest looked up from reference TRBV7-2 and TRBJ2-1, is GAGVSQSPSNKVTEKGKDVELRCDPISGHTALYWYRQSLGQGLEFLIYFQGNSAPDKSGLPSDRFSAERTGGSVSTLTIQRTQQEDSAVYLCASSLALNEQFFGPGTRLTVL.

This chain links TRBV6-5 with TRBJ2-4, with TRBD1 matching over 9 bases. V was pared by 6 bases and J by 7 bases, with 1 base of the junction left unmatched. Germline loops: CDR1 MNHEY, CDR2 SVGAGI. This CDR3 has 12 amino acids. CDR3 region: CASRQGANIQYF. CDR3 DNA: TGTGCCAGCAGACAGGGGGCGAACATTCAGTACTTC.

The chain has TRBV9 and TRBJ1-5; D call uncertain. The CDR3 loop spans 13 amino acids. The germline V gene has CDR1 SGDLS and CDR2 YYNGEE. V lost 7 bases and J lost 2, with 10 bases in between. The CDR3, as DNA: TGTGCCAGCGCCCGAGGAGGCAATCAGCCCCAGCATTTT. Translated: CASARGGNQPQHF.

The V and J genes are TRBV10-2 and TRBJ2-5; 8 bases line up with TRBD2. This CDR3 comprises 17 residues. Germline CDR1 WSHSY, CDR2 SAAADI. The V gene end was trimmed by 3 bases and the J gene end by 1 base; junction bases not matched to a gene: 10. CDR3 protein: CASSEADGGRLQETQYF. Here the CDR3 DNA reads TGCGCCAGCAGTGAAGCAGATGGCGGGAGGCTCCAAGAGACCCAGTACTTC.

V usage is TRBV2 and J usage is TRBJ2-5, with 7 bases that match TRBD2. The ends lost 6 bases at V and 0 bases at J; junction bases unmatched: 1. Germline CDR1 SNHLY, CDR2 FYNNEI. The CDR3 has 13 residues. The CDR3 region has the DNA TGTGCCAGCAGCGGGACTAACCAAGAGACCCAGTACTTC. Amino acid sequence: CASSGTNQETQYF.

The gene calls are TRBV18 and TRBJ1-2; 11 bases map to TRBD1. The CDR3 consists of 14 residues. With V trimmed by 4 bases and J by 4 bases, 2 bases remained unmatched. Per germline, CDR1 KGHSH and CDR2 LQKENI. The CDR3 DNA sequence: TGTGCCAGCTCACACGGACAGGGGGCCTATGGCTACACCTTC. Translated: CASSHGQGAYGYTF.

The chain links TRBV29-1 to TRBJ1-1; TRBD1 might be the D (6 bases). The CDR3 consists of 13 residues. V lost 7 bases to trimming and J lost 3 bases, with 15 bases between them. Germline V gene sequence: CDR1 SQVTM, CDR2 ANQGSEA. CDR3 nucleotides: TGCAGCGCCAGACAGGCTGGGGACACTGAAGCTTTCTTT. Translating gives CSARQAGDTEAFF.

This chain uses TRBV19 with TRBJ1-2; D is unclear. This CDR3 comprises 14 residues. From germline, CDR1 is LNHDA and CDR2 SQIVND (reference sequence). V lost 6 bases to trimming and J lost 7 bases, with 18 bases between them. CDR3 bases: TGTGCCAGTAGATTTACCCCCCAAGGGAGTGGCTACACCTTC. Protein: CASRFTPQGSGYTF.

The chain carries TRBV28 and TRBJ1-6, with D maybe TRBD1 (5 bases). Trimming took 3 bases from V and 5 from J, leaving 8 bases between them. Germline V gene data show CDR1 as MDHEN and CDR2 as SYDVKM. This CDR3 has 14 residues. The CDR3 nucleotides read TGTGCCAGCAGTTTTGACAGCCATAATTCACCCCTCCACTTT. Protein product: CASSFDSHNSPLHF.

This sequence joins TRBV28 and TRBJ1-2; perhaps TRBD1 as D (5 bases). Deletions cut 1 base from V and 4 bases from J, with 10 bases between. The CDR3 runs to 14 residues. Germline lookup yields CDR1 MDHEN and CDR2 SYDVKM. For the CDR3, the DNA is TGTGCCAGCAGTTTATTTACAGGTGCCTATGGCTACACCTTC. Its protein product is CASSLFTGAYGYTF.

The chain has TRBV28 and TRBJ1-5, with 8 bases fitting TRBD1. The ends lost 5 bases at V and 5 bases at J; junction bases unmatched: 5. CDR1 is MDHEN, CDR2 SYDVKM, per germline. The CDR3 loop spans 14 amino acids. In DNA form, the CDR3 reads TGTGCCAGCAGTCTCTTGGACAGGGATCAGCCCCAGCATTTT. Translated: CASSLLDRDQPQHF.